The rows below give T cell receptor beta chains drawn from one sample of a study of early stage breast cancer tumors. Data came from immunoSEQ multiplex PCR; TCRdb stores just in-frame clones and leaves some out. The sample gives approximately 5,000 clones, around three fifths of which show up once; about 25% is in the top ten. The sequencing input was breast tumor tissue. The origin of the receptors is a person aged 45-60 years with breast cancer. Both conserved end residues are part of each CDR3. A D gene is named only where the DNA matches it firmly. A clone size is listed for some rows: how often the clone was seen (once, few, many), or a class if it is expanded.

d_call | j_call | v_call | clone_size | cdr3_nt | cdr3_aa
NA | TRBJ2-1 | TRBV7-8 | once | TGTGCCAGCAGCTTGACCATGGGGACCCTCCCCAATGAGCAGTTCTTC | CASSLTMGTLPNEQFF
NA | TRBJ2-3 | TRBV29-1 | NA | TGCAGCGCCTCCTGGGGGGGACAGAGCACAGATACGCAGTATTTT | CSASWGGQSTDTQYF
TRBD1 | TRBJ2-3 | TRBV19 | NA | TGTGCCAGTAGTATACAGGGGGTAGATACGCAGTATTTT | CASSIQGVDTQYF
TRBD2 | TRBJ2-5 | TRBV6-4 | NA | TGTGCCAGCAGTGAAGGGGCGGGAGGCCCAGAGACCCAGTACTTC | CASSEGAGGPETQYF
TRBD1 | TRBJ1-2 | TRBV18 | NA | TGTGCCAGCTCCGGACAGGGGGCGAATGGCTACACCTTC | CASSGQGANGYTF
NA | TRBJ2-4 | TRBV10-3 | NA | TGTGCCATCAGTGAGTCGACAATAGGACCGCCAGACATTCAGTACTTC | CAISESTIGPPDIQYF
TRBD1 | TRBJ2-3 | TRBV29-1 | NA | TGCAGCGTTGAACCCTGGACAGGGGGGACTAGCACAGATACGCAGTATTTT | CSVEPWTGGTSTDTQYF
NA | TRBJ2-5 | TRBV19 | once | TGTGCCAGTAGGAGAGAAAACCAAGAGACCCAGTACTTC | CASRRENQETQYF
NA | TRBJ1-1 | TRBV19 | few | TGTGCCAGTAGTACCCAAATCGACAGCGCTGAAGCTTTCTTT | CASSTQIDSAEAFF
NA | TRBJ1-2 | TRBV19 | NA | TGTGCCAGTACGGAAGCTCGAGGGGCGCGTACCAACTATGGCTACACCTTC | CASTEARGARTNYGYTF
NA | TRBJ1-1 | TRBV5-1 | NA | TGCGCCAGCGGCGGAGGCATGAACACTGAAGCTTTCTTT | CASGGGMNTEAFF
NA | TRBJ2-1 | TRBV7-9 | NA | TGTGCCAGCAGCTTAAGTAGCGGAAATTACAATGAGCAGTTCTTC | CASSLSSGNYNEQFF
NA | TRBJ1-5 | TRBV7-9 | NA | TGTGCCAGCAGCGCCCACGGCGGTAGCAATCAGCCCCAGCATTTT | CASSAHGGSNQPQHF
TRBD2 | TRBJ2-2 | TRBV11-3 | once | TGTGCCAGCAGCCTTCTAGCGGGCACCGGGGAGCTGTTTTTT | CASSLLAGTGELFF
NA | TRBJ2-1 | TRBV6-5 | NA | TGTGCCAGCCGCCGATATAACATGGACAATGAGCAGTTCTTC | CASRRYNMDNEQFF
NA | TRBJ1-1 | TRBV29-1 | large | TGCAGCGTTGAAGGGGGGGCGGTCACTGAAGCTTTCTTT | CSVEGGAVTEAFF
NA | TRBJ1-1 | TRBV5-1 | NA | TGCGCCAGCAGCTTGGGGAACGGCGGGGGAACTGAAGCTTTCTTT | CASSLGNGGGTEAFF
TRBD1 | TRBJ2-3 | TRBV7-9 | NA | TGTGCCAGCAGCTTATCGCGACAGGGCCGCACAGATACGCAGTATTTT | CASSLSRQGRTDTQYF
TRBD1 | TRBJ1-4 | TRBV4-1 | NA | TGCGCCAGCAGCCAAGCCCAGGACAGGGTCGGGGCGACTAATGAAAAACTGTTTTTT | CASSQAQDRVGATNEKLFF
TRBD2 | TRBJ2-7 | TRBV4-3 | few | TGCGCCAGCAGCCCCCACGGTAATAGCGGGAGTAACGAGCAGTACTTC | CASSPHGNSGSNEQYF
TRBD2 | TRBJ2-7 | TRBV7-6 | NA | TGTGCCAGCAGCTTAGGGCTAGCGGGATCAAGCTACGAGCAGTACTTC | CASSLGLAGSSYEQYF
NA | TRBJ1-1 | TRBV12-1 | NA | TGTGCCAGCTCTAAGATAATGAACACTGAAGCTTTCTTT | CASSKIMNTEAFF
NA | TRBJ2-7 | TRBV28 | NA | TGTGCCAGCAGTTTATCCGAGTTCGGTAAGATTCAATACGAGCAGTACTTC | CASSLSEFGKIQYEQYF
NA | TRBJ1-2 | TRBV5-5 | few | TGTGCCAGCGGCAGTATCTCGCGAAAGACCTATGGCTACACCTTC | CASGSISRKTYGYTF
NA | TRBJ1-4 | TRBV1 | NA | TGCACCAGCAGAACAGGGCCAACTAATGAAAAACTGTTTTTT | CTSRTGPTNEKLFF
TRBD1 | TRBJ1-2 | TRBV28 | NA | TGTGCCAGCAGTCCCGGGACAGGGTACTTTGGCTATAGCTACACCTTC | CASSPGTGYFGYSYTF
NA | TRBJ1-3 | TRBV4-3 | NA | TGCGCCAGCAGCCAAGATCCCCCAAAACCCAGGATCTCTGGAAACACCATATATTTT | CASSQDPPKPRISGNTIYF
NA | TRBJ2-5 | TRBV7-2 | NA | TGTGCCAGCACCCAGGGCCAGACCCAGTACTTC | CASTQGQTQYF
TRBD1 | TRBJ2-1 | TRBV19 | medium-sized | TGTGCCAGTAGGGGACAGGGCCCTGACAATGAGCAGTTCTTC | CASRGQGPDNEQFF
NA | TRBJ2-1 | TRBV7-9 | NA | TGTGCCAGCAGCTTAAATAGGGTAGGGTCCTACAATGAGCAGTTCTTC | CASSLNRVGSYNEQFF
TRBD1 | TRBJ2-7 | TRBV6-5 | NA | TGTGCCAGCAGTTACCTGGGACAGGGCGACTCCTACGAGCAGTACTTC | CASSYLGQGDSYEQYF
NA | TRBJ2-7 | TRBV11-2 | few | TGTGCCAGCAGCTTAGGCGGAGGCGTTTTCGGGACCTACGAGCAGTACTTC | CASSLGGGVFGTYEQYF
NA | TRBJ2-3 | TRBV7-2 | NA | TGTGCCAGCAGCTTTCTTTCAACAGATACGCAGTATTTT | CASSFLSTDTQYF
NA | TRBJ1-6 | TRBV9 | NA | TGTGCCAGCAGCGTAGGGTTTAATTCACCCCTCCACTTT | CASSVGFNSPLHF
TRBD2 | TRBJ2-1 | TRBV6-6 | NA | TGTGCCAGCAGTTACTCGTCCGGGACTACTATGATTGAGCAGTTCTTC | CASSYSSGTTMIEQFF
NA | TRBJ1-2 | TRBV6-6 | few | TGTGCCAGCAGTTACTCGGGCGGACCGAGCTATGGCTACACCTTC | CASSYSGGPSYGYTF
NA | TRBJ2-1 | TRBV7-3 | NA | TGTGCCAGCAGCTTCGGGGTAACCAATGAGCAGTTCTTC | CASSFGVTNEQFF
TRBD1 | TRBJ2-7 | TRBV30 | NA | TGTGCCTGGGCACTCACAGGGGGCAAGTACGAGCAGTACTTC | CAWALTGGKYEQYF
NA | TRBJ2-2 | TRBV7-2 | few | TGTGCCAGCAGCTTAGGTTCGGCGGCCACCGGGGAGCTGTTTTTT | CASSLGSAATGELFF
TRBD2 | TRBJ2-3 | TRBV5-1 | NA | TGCGCCAGCAGCTTGGGCGGGAGATCAGATACGCAGTATTTT | CASSLGGRSDTQYF
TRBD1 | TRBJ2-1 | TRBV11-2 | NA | TGTGCCAGCAGCTTAAGGGGACAGGGAAGCCGCAATGAGCAGTTCTTC | CASSLRGQGSRNEQFF
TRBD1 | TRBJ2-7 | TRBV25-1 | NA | TGTGCCAGCAGTGGCTCGGGACAGGGGGCGACCGAGCAGTACTTC | CASSGSGQGATEQYF
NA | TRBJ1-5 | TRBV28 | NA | TGTGCCAGCCTCCGGGACCCAAGGAACAATCAGCCCCAGCATTTT | CASLRDPRNNQPQHF
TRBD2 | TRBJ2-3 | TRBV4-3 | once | TGCGCCAGCAGCCAAGATCTAGCGGGGGAAGATACGCAGTATTTT | CASSQDLAGEDTQYF
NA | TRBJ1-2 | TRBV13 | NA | TGTGCCAGCAGCCCAACATGGAGGGAAGAGGATGGCTACACCTTC | CASSPTWREEDGYTF
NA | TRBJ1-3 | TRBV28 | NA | TGTGCCAGCAGTTTTCAGACCAGCGGGAACACCATATATTTT | CASSFQTSGNTIYF